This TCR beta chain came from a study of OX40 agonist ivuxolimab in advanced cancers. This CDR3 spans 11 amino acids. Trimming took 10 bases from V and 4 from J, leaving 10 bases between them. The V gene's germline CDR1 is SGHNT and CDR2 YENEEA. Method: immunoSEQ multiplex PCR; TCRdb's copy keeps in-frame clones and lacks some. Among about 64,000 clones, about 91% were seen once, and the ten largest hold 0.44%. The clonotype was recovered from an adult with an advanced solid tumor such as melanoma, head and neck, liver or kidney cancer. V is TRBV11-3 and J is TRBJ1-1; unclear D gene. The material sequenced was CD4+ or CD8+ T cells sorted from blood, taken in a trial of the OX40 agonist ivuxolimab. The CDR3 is CATGLVTEAFF. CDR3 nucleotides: TGTGCCACGGGCCTGGTCACTGAAGCTTTCTTT.